These 7 T cell receptor beta chains were sequenced from one sample in a study of spatial heterogeneity in lung cancer. As to time point: sample taken at primary tumor resection. TCRdb recomputed calls from the 5' RACE reads with MiXCR, one row per CDR3 protein. The sample holds around 7,800 distinct CDR3 sequences, 8.6% seen once. The sequencing used PBMCs, collected at surgery. Source of these receptors: a male donor with early-stage non-small cell lung cancer.

By frequency in the sample, this clonotype is medium-sized. The J gene is TRBJ1-3, the V gene TRBV6-5; possibly TRBD1 for D (5 bases). The CDR3 has 16 amino acids. Per germline, CDR1 MNHEY and CDR2 SVGAGI. V was shortened by 7 bases and J by 4 bases, with 20 bases between the two germline ends. Here the CDR3 reads CASTIGANPAGNTIYF. CDR3 DNA sequence: TGTGCCAGCACCATTGGGGCCAACCCGGCCGGAAACACCATATATTTT.

By frequency in the sample, this clonotype is medium-sized. The rearrangement links TRBV9 to TRBJ1-2; D unclear. V was trimmed by 2 bases and J by 5 bases, leaving 10 bases between them. This CDR3 contains 13 residues. Germline V CDR1 and CDR2: SGDLS, YYNGEE. In DNA, the CDR3 is TGTGCCAGCAGCGTCGATTCTTCTTATGGCTACACCTTC. Translation: CASSVDSSYGYTF.

This clonotype was seen at least ten times. The rearrangement joins TRBV24-1 to TRBJ2-1; 11 bases align to TRBD1. J lost 8 bases, V lost 0 bases, and 5 bases had no gene match. The CDR3 consists of 16 residues. Looked up from germline, CDR1 is KGHDR and CDR2 is SFDVKD. CDR3 residues: CATSDLPDRGPDEQFF. The CDR3, as DNA: TGTGCCACCAGTGATTTGCCGGACAGGGGGCCAGATGAGCAGTTCTTC.

Ten or more counts support this clonotype. The chain combines TRBV7-9 with TRBJ1-5; the D is unclear. This CDR3 region has 14 residues. V shed 5 bases and J shed 0 bases, with 8 bases lying between them. Germline V gives CDR1 SEHNR, CDR2 FQNEAQ (reference sequence). The CDR3 region is CASSKTNSNQPQHF. In DNA, the CDR3 is TGTGCCAGCAGCAAAACAAATAGCAATCAGCCCCAGCATTTT.

This clonotype has a count of ten or more. J is TRBJ2-5 and V is TRBV10-3; D is perhaps TRBD1 or TRBD2 (5 bases each). The CDR3 loop spans 14 amino acids. In germline, CDR1 is ENHRY, CDR2 SYGVKD. Deletions cut 2 bases from V and 5 bases from J, with 12 bases between. CDR3 DNA: TGTGCCATCAGTGAGCCGACGGGGACGGAGACCCAGTACTTC. Its translation is CAISEPTGTETQYF.

This clonotype showed up many times. The chain couples TRBV5-1 to TRBJ2-7; D call uncertain. The CDR3 is 15 amino acids. Trimming stripped 4 bases from V and 1 base from J, with 15 bases between. CDR1 is SGHRS and CDR2 is YFSETQ in the germline V gene. CDR3 residues: CASSGGDTFSYEQYF. The CDR3 coding sequence is TGCGCCAGCAGCGGTGGAGACACGTTTTCCTACGAGCAGTACTTC.

The CDR3 loop reads CASSASSSNEQFF. CDR3 DNA sequence: TGTGCCAGCAGCGCTTCTAGTAGCAATGAGCAGTTCTTC. The genes are TRBV9 and TRBJ2-1; the D is unclear. The CDR3 is 13 residues long. V was cut by 3 bases and J by 6 bases, with 10 bases left in between. The V gene's germline CDR1 is SGDLS and CDR2 YYNGEE.